The clone carrying this TCR beta chain has just a few counts. The data stem from a study of response to subunit inactivated influenza vaccine. TCRdb reanalysed the RT-PCR reads using MiXCR and keeps one entry per CDR3 protein. The table includes hundreds of thousands of distinct CDR3 sequences, 10% to 12% detected once. This sample was also put to use in a study of T cells expressing NK-cell markers. This second study says: 5'RACE template switching with UMIs generated TCR beta cDNA.

Sequencing used PBMCs from blood, obtained on the day of vaccination. The sequence was obtained from a man aged 45-65 years who received an inactivated influenza vaccine.

In DNA, the CDR3 is TGTGCCAGCAGCCAACAGGGCCTCAATACCTACGAGCAGTACTTC. Its protein product is CASSQQGLNTYEQYF. The rearrangement uses TRBV12-3 or TRBV12-4 and TRBJ2-7; D perhaps matches TRBD1 (6 bases). V gave up 6 bases and J gave up 2 bases, with 17 bases separating them. The CDR3 spans 15 residues.